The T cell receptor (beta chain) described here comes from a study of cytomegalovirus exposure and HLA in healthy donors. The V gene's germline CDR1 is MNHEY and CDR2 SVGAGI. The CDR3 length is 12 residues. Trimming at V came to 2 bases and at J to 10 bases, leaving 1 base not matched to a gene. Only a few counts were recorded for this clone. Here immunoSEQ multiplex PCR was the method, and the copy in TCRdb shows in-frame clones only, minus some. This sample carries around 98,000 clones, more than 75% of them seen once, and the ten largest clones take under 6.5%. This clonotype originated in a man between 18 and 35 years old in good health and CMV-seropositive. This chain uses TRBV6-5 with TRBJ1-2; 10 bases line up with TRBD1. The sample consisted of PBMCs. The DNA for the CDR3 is TGTGCCAGCAGTTACCGACAGGGGGCCTACACCTTC. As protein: CASSYRQGAYTF.